This T cell receptor (beta chain) originates from a study of CD8+ T cells in alopecia areata. Study details: The share of scalp area affected provided the severity score for treated patients.

This CDR3 spans 16 amino acids. The germline V gene encodes CDR1 SGHRS and CDR2 YFSETQ. The V end was cut by 0 bases, the J end by 2 bases, with 15 bases between. Indicated treatment: oral pan-JAK inhibitor, 5-10 mg twice daily. RNA extraction and reverse transcription yielded cDNA as sequencing template. Profiling relied on immunoSEQ multiplex PCR, and the TCRdb table lists in-frame clones only, not all of them. The table includes under 95,000 clones, more than 65% detected once. In the case of this clone: Its specificity is unknown.

General study results and limits: Possibly because of HLA-related factors, TCR sharing was less clear across patients than in mice.

V gene TRBV5-1 combines with J gene TRBJ2-7; D is perhaps TRBD2 (5 bases). This sample comprised CD8+ T cells sorted from blood, obtained at approximately week 42, from a patient treated with tofacitinib. The receptor comes from a human donor with alopecia areata. In DNA, the CDR3 is TGCGCCAGCAGCTTGGGACTCCACCAGGAGGCCTACGAGCAGTACTTC. Its translation is CASSLGLHQEAYEQYF.